This TCR beta chain was captured by sequencing in a study of regulatory T cells in long-lasting Graves disease. This clonotype was counted many times. Antigen specificity is unknown. Time point meaning: newly diagnosed GD, antithyroid drugs for less than 3 months. With RNA extracted from PBMCs as input, the TCR library was made. The ends lost 2 bases at V and 3 bases at J; junction bases unmatched: 10. Germline lookup yields CDR1 DFQATT and CDR2 SNEGSKA (reference sequence). There are 16 residues in the CDR3. The TCR beta library used iRepertoire HTBI primers with Arm-PCR amplification of CDR3. In TCRdb, the multiplex PCR reads were re-called with MiXCR into one record per CDR3 protein. The data hold 350,000 to 500,000 distinct CDR3 sequences, with about a sixth observed a single time. Findings and limits, study-wide: Persistent disease samples used TRBV28, TRBJ1-2 and TRBJ2-5 preferentially. Newly diagnosed patients shared 950 to 1,000 public clonotypes; persistent patients shared approximately 2,700.

The data were also submitted as part of a second study, on T cells in Graves' hyperthyroidism and ophthalmopathy.

The sequencing here drew on peripheral blood mononuclear cells (PBMCs), taken at new diagnosis, from a patient treated with antithyroid drugs. This sequence was found in a woman between 18 and 29 years old with Graves disease. The rearrangement links TRBV20-1 to TRBJ2-5; 9 nucleotides agree with TRBD2. The CDR3 coding sequence is TGCAGTGCTAGAAGGGTTGCTAGCGGGATAAAAGAGACCCAGTACTTC. This encodes CSARRVASGIKETQYF.